This TCR beta chain was sequenced for a study of shared clonotypes between healthy human individuals. Study-level findings and limits: Depth was large, yet rarefaction showed that sorted-subset sequencing was incomplete. Naive CD4 clonotype sharing across a few donors was around 5%. Among non-shared clonotypes, generation probabilities were lower than among those shared by all four donors.

CDR3 length: 12 amino acids. Germline-derived CDR1 and CDR2 are MNHNY and SVGAGI (reference sequence). Trimming left V 6 bases short and J 6 bases short, with 8 bases between. The sample holds one count of this clone. Its antigen is still unknown. The data were produced by immunoSEQ multiplex PCR, yet TCRdb's version contains in-frame clones alone and is incomplete. The data show around 750,000 clones, roughly 70% seen once. The source of this sequence is a woman aged 25 to 39 in good health. The rearrangement joins TRBV6-6 to TRBJ2-2; D is unresolved. The sequencing sample was made of memory CD4+ T cells sorted from blood. As to subset: CD45RA-negative fraction. CDR3 amino acids: CASSTLAGELFF. The CDR3, as DNA: TGTGCCAGCAGCACGCTGGCCGGGGAGCTGTTTTTT.